The 6 T cell receptor beta chains listed next were all sequenced from one sample in a study of T-cell reconstitution after alpha-beta-depleted transplantation in children. This sample's TCRbeta library carried unique molecular identifier barcodes. TCRdb re-analysed the PCR reads in MiXCR, keeping a single row per CDR3 protein. This table holds 500,000 to 750,000 distinct CDR3 sequences, over 10% found once. Sample: PBMCs, mostly from graft donor cells, taken 360 days after TCRalphabeta/CD19-depleted stem cell transplant. These receptors all come from a male patient under 18 who had a stem cell transplant for acute myeloid leukemia, so the T cells may come from the graft donor.

The chain couples TRBV20-1 to TRBJ1-1, with D possibly being TRBD1 (6 bases). The V end was cut by 7 bases, the J end by 3 bases, with 24 bases between. CDR1 is DFQATT, CDR2 SNEGSKA, per germline (reference sequence). The CDR3 extends over 16 amino acids. The CDR3 reads CSVRGSVSGRDTEAFF. Here the CDR3 DNA reads TGCAGTGTTAGGGGGAGTGTCTCGGGTAGGGACACTGAAGCTTTCTTT.

The chain couples TRBV27 to TRBJ1-3; 7 bases align to TRBD1. Trimming removed 0 bases from V and 4 bases from J; junction bases left unmatched: 15. The CDR3 length is 19 residues. Germline V gene lookup returns CDR1 MNHEY and CDR2 SMNVEV (reference sequence). As DNA, the CDR3 is TGTGCCAGCAGTTTATCAGGGGGCTCGGTCGTCACTCCGGGAAACACCATATATTTT. Its protein is CASSLSGGSVVTPGNTIYF.

This clonotype showed up many times. This chain connects TRBV15 to TRBJ2-3; possibly TRBD2 for D (6 bases). From germline, CDR1 is LNHNV and CDR2 YYDKDF (reference sequence). The CDR3 is 14 amino acids. V lost 4 bases and J 0 bases, leaving 8 bases between the germline ends. Written as DNA, the CDR3 is TGTGCCACCAGCACGGGAGTTAGCACAGATACGCAGTATTTT. Translating gives CATSTGVSTDTQYF.

In this sample, this clonotype turned up a few times. The V call is TRBV7-6, the J call TRBJ2-1; no definite D call. Trimming stripped 2 bases from V and 8 bases from J, with 7 bases between. CDR1 and CDR2 (germline): SGHVS, FNYEAQ. The CDR3 consists of 12 residues. The CDR3 protein is CASSLQYDEQFF. CDR3 nucleotide sequence: TGTGCCAGCAGCTTACAGTACGATGAGCAGTTCTTC.

The V and J genes are TRBV7-3 and TRBJ2-7; 9 bases map to TRBD2. In germline, CDR1 is SGHTA, CDR2 FQGTGA. Losses at the gene ends were 1 base for V and 1 base for J; bases not matched to a gene: 8. This CDR3 has 17 residues. CDR3: CASSLRALLAGSYEQYF. The CDR3 DNA reads as TGTGCCAGCAGCTTAAGGGCTCTTCTAGCGGGGTCCTACGAGCAGTACTTC.

In its sample, this clonotype was seen many times. The gene calls are TRBV4-3 and TRBJ2-7, with 8 bases aligning to TRBD2. Unmatched junction bases numbered 15, after V lost 2 bases and J lost 6 bases. This CDR3 is 17 amino acids long. The germline V gene encodes CDR1 LGHNA and CDR2 YSLEER. As DNA, the CDR3 is TGCGCCAGCAGCCAAATCTGGCCGGGACTAGGGCCCCGCGAGCAGTACTTC. It codes for CASSQIWPGLGPREQYF.